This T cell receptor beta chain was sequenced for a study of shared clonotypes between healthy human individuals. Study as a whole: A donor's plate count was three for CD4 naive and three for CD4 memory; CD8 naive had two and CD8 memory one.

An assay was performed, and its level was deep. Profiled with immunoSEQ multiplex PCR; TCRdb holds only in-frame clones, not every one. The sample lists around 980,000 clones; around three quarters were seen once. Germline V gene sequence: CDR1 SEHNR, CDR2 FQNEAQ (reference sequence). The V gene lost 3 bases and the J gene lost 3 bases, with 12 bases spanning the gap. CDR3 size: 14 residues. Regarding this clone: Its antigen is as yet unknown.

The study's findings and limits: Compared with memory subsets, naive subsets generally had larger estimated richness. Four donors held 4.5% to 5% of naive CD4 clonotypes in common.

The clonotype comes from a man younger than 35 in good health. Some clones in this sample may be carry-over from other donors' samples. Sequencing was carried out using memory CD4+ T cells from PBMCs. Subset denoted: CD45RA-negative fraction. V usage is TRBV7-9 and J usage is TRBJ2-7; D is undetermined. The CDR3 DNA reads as TGTGCCAGCAGCTTCGGCCGGACGGTCTACGAGCAGTACTTC. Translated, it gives CASSFGRTVYEQYF.